The 24 T cell receptor beta chains below come from one sample, sequenced in a study of tumor-infiltrating lymphocytes in primary liver carcinoma. Unsorted whole blood yielded blood RNA, and germline DNA was extracted as well. Reverse transcription of about 500 ng total RNA with a constant-region primer produced TCR beta cDNA. Slightly modified ARM-PCR, run as three nested multiplex PCR rounds, produced the TCR beta libraries. The first two PCR rounds used TRBV1-TRBV30 primers with a Cbeta primer, approximately 10 cycles each. TCRdb analysed the multiplex PCR reads with MiXCR anew, one entry per CDR3 protein. The repertoire has some 180,000 distinct CDR3 sequences, about 60% of them found once; the top ten carry approximately 67%. Sequencing was done on a sample of peripheral blood. These receptors came from a middle-aged man with primary liver carcinoma and hepatitis B virus infection.

The chain carries TRBV2 and TRBJ1-3, with D unclear. This CDR3 is 14 amino acids long. Trimming took 6 bases from V and 0 from J, leaving 9 bases between them. From germline, CDR1 is SNHLY and CDR2 FYNNEI. CDR3 protein: CASREWGSGNTIYF. CDR3 in DNA: TGTGCCAGCAGAGAATGGGGCTCTGGAAACACCATATATTTT.

This clonotype was seen a few times. V and J are TRBV7-8 and TRBJ2-3, with D maybe TRBD1 (6 bases). The ends were cut back, 6 bases at V and 0 bases at J, with 10 bases in the middle. The CDR3 covers 14 residues. The germline V gene encodes CDR1 SGHVS and CDR2 FQNEAQ. CDR3 DNA sequence: TGTGCCAGCAGGGACAGAACTAGCACAGATACGCAGTATTTT. Its protein product is CASRDRTSTDTQYF.

This chain uses TRBV6-1 with TRBJ1-5; D is unclear. V gave up 4 bases and J gave up 3 bases, with 10 bases separating them. Germline-derived CDR1 and CDR2 are MNHNS and SASEGT. CDR3 length: 14 amino acids. The CDR3, as DNA: TGTGCCAGCAGTGGGCACAGAATCAATCAGCCCCAGCATTTT. Translating gives CASSGHRINQPQHF.

As regards this clonotype: The junction shows a germline mismatch at one end, possibly a read error. This sequence joins TRBV11-2 and TRBJ2-1, with a tentative D call TRBD1 (6 bases). CDR1 and CDR2 (germline): SGHAT, FQNNGV. This CDR3 has 15 residues. The DNA of the CDR3 is TGTGCCAGCAGCTCGGGCGGACAGCCCTACAGTGAGCAGTTCTTC. It encodes CASSSGGQPYSEQFF.

The gene calls are TRBV10-1 and TRBJ2-5; D not resolved. The CDR3 spans 15 residues. The ends were cut back, 3 bases at V and 1 base at J, with 12 bases in the middle. Germline V lookup: CDR1 WNHNN, CDR2 SYGVQD (reference sequence). CDR3 residues: CASSDLENCQETQYF. The CDR3 coding sequence is TGCGCCAGCAGTGATTTAGAAAACTGCCAAGAGACCCAGTACTTC.

This clonotype was seen a single time. The germline gene is not matched at one end of the junction; a read error may be the cause. The CDR3 sequence: CANSEGSTGLTGVGEQFF. The CDR3 DNA sequence: TGTGCCAACAGTGAGGGAAGTACCGGACTAACGGGAGTAGGTGAGCAGTTCTTC. V is TRBV10-3 and J is TRBJ2-1; possibly TRBD2 for D (6 bases). The germline V gene encodes CDR1 ENHRY and CDR2 SYGVKD. This CDR3 has 18 residues.

This clonotype was counted between two and nine times. The V call is TRBV4-2, the J call TRBJ1-2; no clear D gene. The CDR3 runs 15 residues. Germline-derived CDR1 and CDR2 are LGHNA and YNFKEQ. Trimming removed 3 bases at V and 8 bases at J, with 19 bases between. The CDR3 here is CASSQIPGSPEGYTF. In DNA form, the CDR3 reads TGTGCCAGCAGCCAGATTCCGGGGTCCCCGGAGGGCTACACCTTC.

This clonotype appeared many times. This sequence joins TRBV11-2 and TRBJ2-2, with unresolved D. Germline CDR1 is SGHAT and CDR2 is FQNNGV. V lost 1 base and J lost 6, with 3 bases in between. The CDR3 has 12 amino acids. The DNA for the CDR3 is TGTGCCAGCAGCTTAGCCCCCGGGGAGCTGTTTTTT. Its protein product is CASSLAPGELFF.

This clonotype was seen a handful of times. The J gene is TRBJ2-7, the V gene TRBV2; D is ambiguous. Germline CDR1 and CDR2: SNHLY and FYNNEI. The V and J ends lost 6 bases and 2 bases respectively, with 2 bases between them. CDR3 length equals 10 residues. CDR3 region: CASRAYEQYF. The CDR3 nucleotides read TGTGCCAGCAGAGCCTACGAGCAGTACTTC.

This clonotype was recorded at least ten times. The genes are TRBV11-3 and TRBJ2-3, with D possibly called TRBD1 or TRBD2 (5 bases each). Trimming pared 5 bases from V and 0 bases from J, leaving 9 bases between. The CDR3 contains 14 residues. In germline, CDR1 is SGHNT, CDR2 YENEEA. The CDR3 here is CASSPGASTDTQYF. The CDR3 DNA is TGTGCCAGCAGCCCCGGGGCCAGCACAGATACGCAGTATTTT.

This clonotype was detected only once. This clone may be a read error of a much larger clone one base away. As the CDR3 is not closed by the conserved phenylalanine or tryptophan, this likely results from a read error. This chain uses TRBV12-3 or TRBV12-4 with TRBJ2-7; a weak D match, TRBD1 (5 bases). Trimming shortened V by 3 bases and J by 3 bases, and 12 bases separated the two germline ends. The CDR3 consists of 14 residues. CDR3 nucleotide sequence: TGTGCCAGCAGTTTCAGGGCGGAGAGCTACGAGCAGTACCTC. Protein: CASSFRAESYEQYL.

With regard to this clonotype: This may be a read error, as it is one base from a much larger clone. The genes are TRBV4-1 and TRBJ1-1, with TRBD1 identical over 7 bases. The CDR3 totals 15 residues. In germline, CDR1 is MGHRA, CDR2 YSYEKL. CDR3 sequence: CASSQLRGGDTEASF. The CDR3 DNA is TGCGCCAGCAGCCAACTCAGGGGGGGTGACACTGAAGCTTCCTTT.

As regards this clonotype: A single base separates this from a much larger clone, so it may be a read error. This sequence joins TRBV5-6 and TRBJ2-2; 8 nucleotides line up with TRBD1. Germline values: CDR1 SGHDT, CDR2 YYEEEE. CDR3 size: 16 residues. The CDR3 sequence is CVSSLDRVLFTGELFF. The CDR3 DNA reads as TGTGTCAGCAGCTTGGACAGGGTGTTGTTCACCGGGGAGCTGTTTTTT.

As for this clonotype: Given the absence of the conserved phenylalanine or tryptophan at the CDR3 end, a read error is likely. It is unclear where the CDR3 begins or ends on the DNA, so no DNA is shown, and the CDR3 is as TCRdb lists it. V usage is TRBV11-2 and J usage is TRBJ2-1. The CDR3 adds up to 11 amino acids, both ends counted. Germline V gives CDR1 SGHAT, CDR2 FQNNGV. The CDR3 sequence: CASSPRTQEFI.

This clonotype was observed a single time. Because it lacks the conserved phenylalanine or tryptophan at the end, this CDR3 is likely a read error. The V and J genes are TRBV11-2 and TRBJ2-7; TRBD2 is a possible D gene (5 bases). The CDR3 loop spans 14 amino acids. Looked up from germline, CDR1 is SGHAT and CDR2 is FQNNGV. The CDR3 sequence: CASRLTDGAYEQYL. CDR3 DNA: TGTGCGAGCAGGTTAACCGACGGGGCCTACGAGCAGTACTTG.

This clonotype was counted between two and nine times. This rearrangement joins TRBV4-2 to TRBJ2-7, with 8 nucleotides matching TRBD1. CDR1 is LGHNA, CDR2 YNFKEQ, per germline. The CDR3 spans 18 residues. The J segment lost 0 bases and the V segment lost 0 bases, leaving 10 bases of the junction unmatched. In DNA form, the CDR3 reads TGTGCCAGCAGCCAAGATGTACTTCTGGACAGGGACTCCTACGAGCAGTACTTC. Its translation is CASSQDVLLDRDSYEQYF.

In regard to this clonotype: A much larger clone differs from this one at a single base, so this may be a read error. DNA of the CDR3: TGTGCCAGCAGAGTGATCCCTGCTTCCTACGAGCACTACTTC. It translates to CASRVIPASYEHYF. This chain connects TRBV6-1 to TRBJ2-7; D gene ambiguous. The CDR3 has 14 residues. Germline V CDR1 and CDR2: MNHNS, SASEGT.

As to this clonotype: A read error may produce the germline difference seen at one junction end. V and J are TRBV11-2 and TRBJ2-1; D remains ambiguous. The CDR3 consists of 16 residues. The germline V gene encodes CDR1 SGHAT and CDR2 FQNNGV. CDR3 bases: TGTGCCAGCAGCTTAGATTTTGATCCATCATACAATGAGCGGTTCTTC. This encodes CASSLDFDPSYNERFF.

This chain joins TRBV11-2 and TRBJ2-7, with unresolved D. V was cut by 4 bases and J by 5 bases, with 9 bases left in between. The germline gives CDR1 SGHAT, CDR2 FQNNGV. The CDR3 runs to 12 residues. Here the CDR3 reads CASSSWPHEQYF. The DNA for the CDR3 is TGTGCCAGCAGCTCATGGCCCCACGAGCAGTACTTC.

Concerning this clonotype itself: Just one base apart from a much larger clone, this may be a read error. V usage is TRBV6-5 and J usage is TRBJ2-5; D uncertain. V lost 2 bases, J lost 1 base, and 8 bases lay in between. The CDR3 covers 14 residues. From germline, CDR1 is MNHEY and CDR2 SVGAGI. Written as DNA, the CDR3 is TGTGCCAGCAGTTACCAAAGTGGCCAAGAGACCCAGTACTTC. Its translation is CASSYQSGQETQYF.

Turning to this clonotype: Being one base from a much bigger clone, this may be a read error. The chain links TRBV12-3 or TRBV12-4 to TRBJ2-7, with a tentative D call TRBD1 (5 bases). V was trimmed by 6 bases and J by 3 bases, leaving 21 bases between them. This CDR3 spans 16 amino acids. The CDR3 is CASSPTGLRGFYEQYF. The DNA for the CDR3 is TGTGCCAGCAGCCCTACGGGTTTAAGGGGCTTCTACGAGCAGTACTTC.

In the case of this clonotype: At one end, the junction sequence differs from germline, possibly due to a read error. This chain uses TRBV6-6 with TRBJ1-1; D is perhaps TRBD1 (5 bases). Germline loops: CDR1 MNHNY, CDR2 SVGAGI (reference sequence). The CDR3 loop spans 15 amino acids. Here the CDR3 DNA reads TGTGCCAGCAGTTACCAGACAGTGGCGAACACTGAAGTTTTCTTT. Its protein is CASSYQTVANTEVFF.

On this clonotype: Being one base from a much bigger clone, this may be a read error. The genes are TRBV6-2 or TRBV6-3 and TRBJ2-7, with D unclear. The length of the CDR3 is 10 residues. Germline CDR1 reads MNHEY; CDR2 reads SVGEGT. Trimming cost V 11 bases and J 3 bases, with 8 bases left between them. The CDR3 DNA is TGTGCCGCCTACAACTACGAGCAGTACTTC. Amino acid sequence: CAAYNYEQYF.

This rearrangement joins TRBV7-3 to TRBJ2-1, with D unresolved. Deletions cut 4 bases from V and 8 bases from J, with 9 bases between. Germline-derived CDR1 and CDR2 are SGHTA and FQGTGA. The CDR3 is 12 residues long. CDR3 sequence: CASSSGHYEQFF. The CDR3 DNA sequence: TGTGCCAGCAGCTCCGGCCACTATGAGCAGTTCTTC.